This T cell receptor (beta chain) was observed in a study of fetal regulatory T cell absence and autoimmunity. TCRdb's copy holds only in-frame clones and misses some; the assay was immunoSEQ multiplex PCR. This table holds about 43,000 clones, roughly four fifths found once. The CDR3 has 14 residues. Germline lookup yields CDR1 LNHDA and CDR2 SQIVND (reference sequence). With 6 bases clipped from V and 1 base from J, the junction kept 4 bases outside the gene matches. This clonotype was obtained from a newborn boy with IPEX syndrome. The source material was cord blood. This rearrangement joins TRBV19 to TRBJ2-5, with TRBD2 matching over 8 bases. CDR3 DNA sequence: TGTGCCAGTAGCACGACTAGCGTCCAAGAGACCCAGTACTTC. Protein product: CASSTTSVQETQYF.